Below are 16 T cell receptor beta chains sequenced from a single sample in a study of glioma-infiltrating T cells. The iRepertoire nested amplicon-rescue multiplex PCR amplified TCR alpha and beta CDR3s from RNA. Each CDR3 protein is one row after TCRdb ran MiXCR on the multiplex PCR reads. The data contain more than 20,000 distinct CDR3 sequences, roughly 24% of them seen just once; the ten biggest clones take up about 12%. Source material: glioma tissue, nonneoplastic brain tissue, or PBMCs (not recorded which). These receptors all come from a human donor with low-grade glioma or glioblastoma, undergoing nonglioma brain surgery, or in good health (not recorded which).

Notes on this clonotype: A read error may account for a junction end that differs from germline. The chain uses TRBV11-3 and TRBJ2-3; 8 bases map to TRBD2. Germline V lookup: CDR1 SGHNT, CDR2 YENEEA. This CDR3 contains 15 residues. The DNA of the CDR3 is TGTGCCGGCAGCTTAACGGGGGGGCACACAGATACGCAGTATTTT. This sequence encodes CAGSLTGGHTDTQYF.

The chain combines TRBV6-6 with TRBJ2-5; TRBD2 is a possible D gene (6 bases). Trimming took 2 bases from V and 2 from J, leaving 12 bases between them. Germline lookup yields CDR1 MNHNY and CDR2 SVGAGI (reference sequence). This CDR3 spans 15 amino acids. The CDR3 sequence: CASSYVAGGQETQYF. The DNA for the CDR3 is TGTGCCAGCAGTTACGTGGCAGGAGGGCAAGAGACCCAGTACTTC.

The V call is TRBV10-3, the J call TRBJ1-5; a weak D match, TRBD1 (6 bases). The CDR3 length is 14 residues. Germline loops: CDR1 ENHRY, CDR2 SYGVKD. The germline V and J ends were trimmed by 4 bases and 3 bases, with 10 bases remaining between them. In DNA, the CDR3 is TGTGCCATCAGTGGACAGGACTCCAATCAGCCCCAGCATTTT. As protein: CAISGQDSNQPQHF.

The chain couples TRBV18 to TRBJ1-2; possible D gene TRBD1, 6 bases. CDR1 is KGHSH and CDR2 is LQKENI in the germline V gene. This CDR3 has 13 amino acids. The V gene lost 4 bases and the J gene lost 7 bases, with 13 bases spanning the gap. DNA for the CDR3: TGTGCCAGCTCACTGGAGGGGGACTCTGGCTACACCTTC. Translating gives CASSLEGDSGYTF. The variable domain in full, with the rest retrieved from reference TRBV18 and TRBJ1-2, is NAGVMQNPRHLVRRRGQEARLRCSPMKGHSHVYWYRQLPEEGLKFMVYLQKENIIDESGMPKERFSAEFPKEGPSILRIQQVVRGDSAAYFCASSLEGDSGYTFGSGTRLTVV.

Concerning this clonotype itself: Just one base apart from a much larger clone, this may be a read error. V is TRBV6-6 and J is TRBJ2-7; maybe TRBD2 (5 bases). V was cut by 0 bases and J by 7 bases, with 13 bases left in between. From germline, CDR1 is MNHNY and CDR2 SVGAGI (reference sequence). CDR3 length: 14 residues. CDR3 region: CASSYSRTGNEQYF. CDR3 sequence (DNA): TGTGCCAGCAGTTACTCTAGGACGGGAAATGAGCAGTACTTC.

This clonotype was seen at least ten times. The chain combines TRBV5-6 with TRBJ1-2; the match to TRBD1 covers 8 bases. The CDR3 sequence is 13 residues long. Germline V CDR1 and CDR2: SGHDT, YYEEEE. The junction had 10 bases not matched to a gene; V was cut back by 7 bases and J by 8 bases. The CDR3: CASVGQEGGGYTF. In nucleotides, the CDR3 is TGTGCCAGCGTGGGACAGGAGGGAGGAGGCTACACCTTC. Using reference TRBV5-6 and TRBJ1-2 for the parts outside the CDR3, the full variable domain is DAGVTQSPTHLIKTRGQQVTLRCSPKSGHDTVSWYQQALGQGPQFIFQYYEEEERQRGNFPDRFSGHQFPNYSSELNVNALLLGDSALYLCASVGQEGGGYTFGSGTRLTVV.

This clonotype appeared many times. The chain has TRBV19 and TRBJ1-1; D remains ambiguous. The CDR3 length is 12 residues. Trimming removed 7 bases from V and 1 base from J, with 7 bases in between. Germline-derived CDR1 and CDR2 are LNHDA and SQIVND (reference sequence). The CDR3 DNA is TGTGCCAGTAAGGATTGGAACACTGAAGCTTTCTTT. It codes for CASKDWNTEAFF. Combining the CDR3 with reference TRBV19 and TRBJ1-1 gives the whole variable domain DGGITQSPKYLFRKEGQNVTLSCEQNLNHDAMYWYRQDPGQGLRLIYYSQIVNDFQKGDIAEGYSVSREKKESFPLTVTSAQKNPTAFYLCASKDWNTEAFFGQGTRLTVV.

Regarding this clonotype: At one boundary the junction diverges from the germline segment, which might be a read error. The chain carries TRBV6-1 and TRBJ2-5; TRBD1 is a possible D gene (7 bases). Per the germline V gene, CDR1 is MNHNS and CDR2 is SASEGT. CDR3 length: 13 amino acids. The CDR3: CASSRGAQETKYF. The CDR3 nucleotides read TGTGCCAGCAGCAGGGGGGCCCAAGAGACCAAGTACTTT.

In its sample, this clonotype was seen a few times. The chain joins TRBV7-3 to TRBJ1-2; D might be TRBD1 (5 bases). Germline V gene lookup returns CDR1 SGHTA and CDR2 FQGTGA. The CDR3 is made up of 17 amino acids. Between the trimmed V and J ends, which lost 5 bases and 6 bases, there was a span of 25 bases. CDR3 amino acids: CASSPHILSAGRDGYTF. As DNA, the CDR3 is TGTGCCAGCAGCCCCCATATCCTATCAGCAGGGAGGGATGGCTACACCTTC. The variable domain in full, with the rest retrieved from reference TRBV7-3 and TRBJ1-2, is GAGVSQTPSNKVTEKGKYVELRCDPISGHTALYWYRQSLGQGPEFLIYFQGTGAADDSGLPNDRFFAVRPEGSVSTLKIQRTERGDSAVYLCASSPHILSAGRDGYTFGSGTRLTVV.

V is TRBV6-9 and J is TRBJ2-7; D call uncertain. Germline V CDR1 and CDR2: MNHGY, SVAAGI. The V and J ends lost 7 bases and 0 bases respectively, with 13 bases between them. The CDR3 extends over 14 amino acids. CDR3 loop: CASMRSGLSYEQYF. The CDR3, as DNA: TGTGCCAGCATGCGGTCAGGCCTCTCCTACGAGCAGTACTTC.

The chain is built from TRBV3-1 and TRBJ2-3; the match to TRBD2 covers 8 bases. V shed 4 bases and J 0 bases; nucleotides not matched to a gene: 6. From germline, CDR1 is LGHDT and CDR2 YNNKEL (reference sequence). CDR3 size: 16 residues. CDR3 DNA: TGTGCCAGCAGCCGAGTACTAGCGGCTAGCACAGATACGCAGTATTTT. Its translation: CASSRVLAASTDTQYF.

By share of the sample, this clonotype is medium-sized. This chain connects TRBV4-3 to TRBJ1-1, with a tentative D call TRBD1 (6 bases). The V end was cut by 4 bases, the J end by 5 bases, with 8 bases between. The CDR3 runs to 12 residues. Per the germline V gene, CDR1 is LGHNA and CDR2 is YSLEER. The CDR3 sequence: CASSLRGTEAFF. DNA for the CDR3: TGCGCCAGCAGCCTAAGGGGGACTGAAGCTTTCTTT.

This clonotype was detected ten times or more. J is TRBJ2-7 and V is TRBV28, with a possible D match to TRBD2 (5 bases). Trimming took off 6 bases at V and 3 bases at J, with 12 bases between the two ends. This CDR3 region has 13 residues. Germline V gene lookup returns CDR1 MDHEN and CDR2 SYDVKM. For the CDR3, the DNA is TGTGCCAGCAGCTTGGGAGCCCTCTACGAGCAGTACTTC. This sequence encodes CASSLGALYEQYF.

In its sample, this clonotype is medium-sized (0.01 to 0.1%). This sequence joins TRBV6-1 and TRBJ1-1, with D possibly matching TRBD1 (6 bases). Trimming took 7 bases from V and 4 from J, leaving 7 bases between them. Germline V gives CDR1 MNHNS, CDR2 SASEGT. This CDR3 comprises 11 residues. The CDR3 DNA sequence: TGTGCCAGCAAGGGGGGCACTGAAGCTTTCTTT. This sequence encodes CASKGGTEAFF.

J is TRBJ2-1 and V is TRBV3-1; 9 nucleotides line up with TRBD1. Trimming removed 3 bases from V and 8 bases from J; junction bases left unmatched: 8. Germline values: CDR1 LGHDT, CDR2 YNNKEL (reference sequence). CDR3 length: 15 residues. In DNA, the CDR3 is TGTGCCAGCAGCCAGGCCGGGACAGGGTCCCATGAGCAGTTCTTC. It is translated as CASSQAGTGSHEQFF.

This clonotype was observed many times. The chain uses TRBV20-1 and TRBJ2-5, with D hard to call. The CDR3 loop spans 13 amino acids. V was cut by 3 bases and J by 7 bases, with 15 bases left in between. Germline CDR1 reads DFQATT; CDR2 reads SNEGSKA (reference sequence). In DNA, the CDR3 is TGCAGTGCTAGTGGGCTAGACATGGTGACCCAGTACTTC. Its protein product is CSASGLDMVTQYF.